The T cell receptor beta chain under discussion was sequenced for a study of shared clonotypes between healthy human individuals. Findings and limits, study-wide: Generally, naive subsets came out with larger estimated richness than memory subsets. A handful of donors held approximately 4.6% of naive CD4 clonotypes in common.

In the sorted-subset replicate PCRs, 200 ng DNA, 25,000 to 30,000 T cell genomes, was used. As originally analysed: Junction-only immunoSEQ sequences carried no quality scores, so filtering differed. TCRdb's table, derived via immunoSEQ multiplex PCR, lists solely in-frame clones and lacks some. V and J calls plus clone size are reproduced from that table; the DNA served to infer D and trimming. The sample has about 2.4 million clones; approximately 94% are singletons. The germline V gene encodes CDR1 MDHEN and CDR2 SYDVKM. Trimming pared 4 bases from V and 8 bases from J, leaving 21 bases between. This CDR3 is 16 amino acids long. With regard to this clone: Its antigen is not known.

The sequence came from a man aged 18 to 29 in good health. This sequence joins TRBV28 and TRBJ1-5; TRBD1 might be the D (5 bases). The sequencing input was naive CD4+ T cells sorted from blood. The subset: CD45RA+ positively selected. The CDR3: CASSSEPVGGKEPQHF. The CDR3 DNA follows: TGTGCCAGCAGTTCCGAACCGGTGGGGGGGAAGGAGCCCCAGCATTTT.